Here is one T cell receptor (beta chain) with its context. Its specificity is unknown. The data stem from a study of blood T cells in healthy people across ages. Study results and caveats: Reliance upon unsorted PBMCs precluded definitive naive versus antigen-experienced comparison. While age rose, TCR beta diversity per million T cells dropped in a roughly linear way.

The authors ran a second PCR of about 6 to 11 cycles using a sample-barcoded 5' primer and a J-beta primer mix. Via MiXCR, TCRdb re-called the 5' RACE reads, giving one row per CDR3 protein. The repertoire includes about 780,000 distinct CDR3 sequences, about half of them detected once, and 18% sits in the top ten. The CDR3 has 14 residues. Germline V gives CDR1 SGHTA, CDR2 FQGNSA. Trimming took off 7 bases at V and 1 base at J, with 13 bases between the two ends. The specimen sequenced was blood. The J gene is TRBJ1-1, the V gene TRBV7-2, with unresolved D. The clonotype comes from an elderly man in good health. As DNA, the CDR3 is TGTGCCAGCACCTTTGCCGTCGGGAACACTGAAGCTTTCTTT. The encoded protein is CASTFAVGNTEAFF.